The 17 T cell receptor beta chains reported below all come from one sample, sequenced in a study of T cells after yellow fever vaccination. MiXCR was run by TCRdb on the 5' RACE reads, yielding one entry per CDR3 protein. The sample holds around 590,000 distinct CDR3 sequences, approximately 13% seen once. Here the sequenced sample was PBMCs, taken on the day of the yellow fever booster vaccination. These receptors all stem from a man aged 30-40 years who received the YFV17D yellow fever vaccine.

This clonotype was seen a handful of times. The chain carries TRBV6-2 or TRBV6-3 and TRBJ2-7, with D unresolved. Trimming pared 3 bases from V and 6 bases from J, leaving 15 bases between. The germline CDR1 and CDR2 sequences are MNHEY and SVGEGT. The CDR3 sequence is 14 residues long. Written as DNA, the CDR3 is TGTGCCAGCAGTTATGTCGGAGCCCCGGGCGAGCAGTACTTC. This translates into CASSYVGAPGEQYF.

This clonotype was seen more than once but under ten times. The CDR3 nucleotides read TGTGCCATCTGTCCTCCTCAGGCTAGTTCGCACCCGGACTATGAGCAGTTCTTC. Its translation is CAICPPQASSHPDYEQFF. The chain combines TRBV2 with TRBJ2-1; maybe TRBD2 (5 bases). Germline lookup yields CDR1 SNHLY and CDR2 FYNNEI. The CDR3 is 18 amino acids. The ends were cut back, 10 bases at V and 8 bases at J, with 33 bases in the middle.

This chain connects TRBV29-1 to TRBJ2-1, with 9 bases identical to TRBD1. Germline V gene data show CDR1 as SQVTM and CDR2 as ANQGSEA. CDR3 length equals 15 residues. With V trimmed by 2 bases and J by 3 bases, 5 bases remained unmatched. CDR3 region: CSVERTGGNYNEQFF. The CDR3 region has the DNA TGCAGCGTTGAACGCACAGGGGGCAACTACAATGAGCAGTTCTTC.

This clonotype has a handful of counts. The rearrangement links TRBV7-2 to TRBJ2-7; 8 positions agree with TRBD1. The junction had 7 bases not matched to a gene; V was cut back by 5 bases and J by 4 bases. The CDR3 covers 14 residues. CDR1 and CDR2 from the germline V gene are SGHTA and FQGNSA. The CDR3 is CASSPRQGLYEQYF. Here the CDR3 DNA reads TGTGCCAGCAGCCCGAGACAGGGGCTGTACGAGCAGTACTTC. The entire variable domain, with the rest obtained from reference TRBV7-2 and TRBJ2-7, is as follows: GAGVSQSPSNKVTEKGKDVELRCDPISGHTALYWYRQSLGQGLEFLIYFQGNSAPDKSGLPSDRFSAERTGGSVSTLTIQRTQQEDSAVYLCASSPRQGLYEQYFGPGTRLTVT.

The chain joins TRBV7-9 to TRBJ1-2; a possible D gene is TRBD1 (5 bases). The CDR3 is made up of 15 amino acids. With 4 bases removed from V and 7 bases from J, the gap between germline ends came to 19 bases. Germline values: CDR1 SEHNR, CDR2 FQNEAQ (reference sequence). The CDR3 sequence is CASSSIRGEPLGYTF. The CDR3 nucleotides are TGTGCCAGCAGCTCTATCCGGGGGGAGCCACTTGGCTACACCTTC.

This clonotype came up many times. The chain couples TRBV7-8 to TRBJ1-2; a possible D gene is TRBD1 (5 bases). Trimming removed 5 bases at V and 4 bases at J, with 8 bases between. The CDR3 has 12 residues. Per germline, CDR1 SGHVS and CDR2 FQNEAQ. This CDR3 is CASSLGTYGYTF. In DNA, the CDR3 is TGTGCCAGCAGCCTAGGGACCTATGGCTACACCTTC.

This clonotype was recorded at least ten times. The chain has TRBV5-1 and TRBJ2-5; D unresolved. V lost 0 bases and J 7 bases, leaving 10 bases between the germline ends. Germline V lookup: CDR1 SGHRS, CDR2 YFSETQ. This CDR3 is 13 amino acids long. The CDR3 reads CASSLVGSGTQYF. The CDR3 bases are TGCGCCAGCAGCTTGGTAGGGTCGGGGACCCAGTACTTC.

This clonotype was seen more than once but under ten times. The CDR3 protein is CASSRDREGTQYF. CDR3 bases: TGTGCCAGTAGTCGGGACAGGGAGGGGACCCAGTACTTC. The rearrangement links TRBV19 to TRBJ2-5, with 9 bases matching TRBD1. The V gene's germline CDR1 is LNHDA and CDR2 SQIVND (reference sequence). Trimming at V came to 5 bases and at J to 7 bases, leaving 5 bases not matched to a gene. The CDR3 contains 13 residues.

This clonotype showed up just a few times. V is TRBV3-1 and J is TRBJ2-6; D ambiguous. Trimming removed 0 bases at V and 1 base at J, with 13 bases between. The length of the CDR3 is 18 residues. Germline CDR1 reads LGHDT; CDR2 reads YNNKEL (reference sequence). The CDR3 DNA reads TGTGCCAGCAGCCAAGATTTGGTTGGCTGGTCTGGGGCCAACGTCCTGACTTTC. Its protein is CASSQDLVGWSGANVLTF.

This CDR3 reads CASSLDRVGNTIYF. CDR3 nucleotide sequence: TGCGCCAGCAGCTTGGACAGGGTCGGCAACACCATATATTTT. The gene calls are TRBV5-1 and TRBJ1-3; D possibly corresponds to TRBD1 (6 bases). V gave up 0 bases and J gave up 7 bases, with 11 bases separating them. The CDR3 covers 14 residues. Germline values: CDR1 SGHRS, CDR2 YFSETQ.

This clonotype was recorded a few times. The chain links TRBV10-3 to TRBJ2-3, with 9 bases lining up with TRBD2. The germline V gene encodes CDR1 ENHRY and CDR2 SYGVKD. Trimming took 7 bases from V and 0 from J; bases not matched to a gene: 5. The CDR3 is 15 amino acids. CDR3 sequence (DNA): TGTGCCATCAAGGGGACTAGCATCAGCACAGATACGCAGTATTTT. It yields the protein CAIKGTSISTDTQYF.

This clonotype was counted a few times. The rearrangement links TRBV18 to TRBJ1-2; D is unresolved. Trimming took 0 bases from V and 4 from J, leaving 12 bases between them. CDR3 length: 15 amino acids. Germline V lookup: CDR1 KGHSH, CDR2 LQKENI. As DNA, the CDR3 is TGTGCCAGCTCACCACCGGACCGAGAATTCTATGGCTACACCTTC. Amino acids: CASSPPDREFYGYTF.

CDR3 amino acids: CASSRNGQYNEQFF. In DNA, the CDR3 is TGTGCCAGCTCACGAAACGGACAGTACAATGAGCAGTTCTTC. The chain employs TRBV18 and TRBJ2-1; possible D gene TRBD1, 6 bases. The CDR3 length is 14 residues. The V and J ends lost 4 bases and 4 bases respectively, with 11 bases between them. Germline CDR1 reads KGHSH; CDR2 reads LQKENI.

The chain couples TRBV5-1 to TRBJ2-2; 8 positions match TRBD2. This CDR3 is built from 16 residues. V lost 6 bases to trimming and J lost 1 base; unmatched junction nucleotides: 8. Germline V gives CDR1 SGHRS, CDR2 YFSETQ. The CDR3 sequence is CASTPTLAVNTGELFF. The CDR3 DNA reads TGCGCCAGCACCCCCACACTAGCGGTGAACACCGGGGAGCTGTTTTTT.

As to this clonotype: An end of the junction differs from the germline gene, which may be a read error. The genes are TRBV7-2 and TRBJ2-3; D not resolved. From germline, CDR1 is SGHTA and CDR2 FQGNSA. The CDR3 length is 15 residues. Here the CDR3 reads CASSLAGFDTDTQCF. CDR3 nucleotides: TGTGCCAGCAGCCTCGCCGGGTTTGACACAGATACGCAGTGTTTT.

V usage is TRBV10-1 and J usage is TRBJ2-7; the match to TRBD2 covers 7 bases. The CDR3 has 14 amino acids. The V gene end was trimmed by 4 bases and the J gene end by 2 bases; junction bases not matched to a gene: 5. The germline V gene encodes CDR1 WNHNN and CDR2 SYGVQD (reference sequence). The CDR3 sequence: CASSGLAAPYEQYF. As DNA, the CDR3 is TGCGCCAGCAGTGGGCTAGCGGCTCCCTACGAGCAGTACTTC.

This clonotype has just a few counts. The DNA for the CDR3 is TGTGCCAGCAGTGTCGGGACAATCTCGGAACTGTTTTTT. It codes for CASSVGTISELFF. V is TRBV6-1 and J is TRBJ1-4, with D possibly matching TRBD1 (6 bases). The V end was cut by 4 bases, the J end by 12 bases, with 15 bases between. The CDR3 runs 13 residues. The V gene's germline CDR1 is MNHNS and CDR2 SASEGT.